The next 2 T cell receptor beta chains were all read from a single sample in a study of blood T cells in healthy people across ages. Combining a sample-barcoded 5' primer with a J-beta primer mix, a second PCR ran for about 7 to 12 cycles. TCRdb recomputed calls from the 5' RACE reads with MiXCR, one row per CDR3 protein. The table records roughly 800,000 distinct CDR3 sequences, 20% to 25% of them present only once. The sample was also reused in another study, on T cells of mothers and their children.

Sequenced input: blood. Receptors were obtained from a boy aged 5-17 years in good health.

The V call is TRBV27, the J call TRBJ2-1, with 7 bases fitting TRBD1. The germline CDR1 and CDR2 sequences are MNHEY and SMNVEV (reference sequence). Trimming cost V 6 bases and J 2 bases; bases outside gene matches: 7. This CDR3 is 15 amino acids long. The CDR3: CASSQDRLTYNEQFF. In nucleotides, the CDR3 is TGTGCCAGCAGCCAGGACAGGCTGACCTACAATGAGCAGTTCTTC.

As DNA, the CDR3 is TGCAGTGCTAGACACAATGAGCAGTTCTTC. Translating it yields CSARHNEQFF. This chain connects TRBV20-1 to TRBJ2-1; D remains ambiguous. This CDR3 is built from 10 residues. Germline assignment: CDR1 DFQATT and CDR2 SNEGSKA (reference sequence). V lost 2 bases, J lost 5 bases, and 1 base lay in between.